This T cell receptor beta chain was sequenced during a study of cytomegalovirus exposure and HLA in healthy donors. Points from the study as a whole: Looking again later, the authors saw that most CMV-associated TCR beta chains seemed HLA-restricted. About 150 TCR beta chains were listed as cytomegalovirus-associated.

The CDR3 sequence is 14 residues long. The germline CDR1 and CDR2 sequences are SGHDT and YYEEEE. The V gene lost 0 bases and the J gene lost 1 base, with 5 bases spanning the gap. As regards this clone: The antigen is undetermined.

Regarding donors, all were healthy bone marrow donors. PCR amplification relied on 60 Vbeta primers (plus 13 Jbeta primers). Sequencing used immunoSEQ multiplex PCR; TCRdb keeps in-frame clones, though not all of them. The sample holds more than 95,000 clones, 75% to 80% seen once. Sequenced sample: PBMCs. The TCR originated in a man in his fifties or sixties in good health and CMV-seropositive. The chain links TRBV5-6 to TRBJ1-5; D unresolved. CDR3 nucleotides: TGTGCCAGCAGCTTGGAGCGGAGCAATCAGCCCCAGCATTTT. Protein sequence: CASSLERSNQPQHF.